Presented here are 10 T cell receptor beta chains from one specimen sequenced in a study of T cell clones after liver transplantation. The data were produced by immunoSEQ multiplex PCR, yet TCRdb's version contains in-frame clones alone and is incomplete. The sample records some 50,000 clones, less than 75% being singletons. The sequencing used CD4+ T cells from blood, collected at the 22-month timepoint. Receptor source: a human patient who received a liver transplant. A subset of T cells may come from the graft donor.

This clone was seen a handful of times. In nucleotides, the CDR3 is TGTGCCAGCTCGGGCACGGCACAGTTGAACTCACCCCTCCACTTT. Encoded protein: CASSGTAQLNSPLHF. The chain recombines TRBV18 with TRBJ1-6; D gene uncertain. V was shortened by 6 bases and J by 10 bases, with 19 bases between the two germline ends. The CDR3 length is 15 residues. Germline V gene data show CDR1 as KGHSH and CDR2 as LQKENI.

This clone came up a few times. The rearrangement joins TRBV28 to TRBJ1-2; TRBD1 might be the D (5 bases). Germline CDR1 MDHEN, CDR2 SYDVKM. The length of the CDR3 is 14 residues. Trimming removed 9 bases at V and 8 bases at J, with 22 bases between. CDR3 sequence: CASYPLGVRGGYTF. For the CDR3, the DNA is TGTGCCAGTTACCCCCTAGGGGTGAGGGGAGGCTACACCTTC.

The chain employs TRBV7-2 and TRBJ2-2; either TRBD1 or TRBD2 may supply D (6 bases each). V lost 5 bases and J 6 bases, leaving 19 bases between the germline ends. Germline CDR1 is SGHTA and CDR2 is FQGNSA. The CDR3 contains 16 residues. The CDR3 DNA reads as TGTGCCAGCAGCCTCCGAGGGGGGTGGGGGCCCGGGGAGCTGTTTTTT. This translates into CASSLRGGWGPGELFF.

This clone was detected a few times. This sequence joins TRBV6-6 and TRBJ1-1; D possibly corresponds to TRBD1 (5 bases). The CDR3 length is 14 residues. Trimming shortened V by 7 bases and J by 6 bases, and 18 bases separated the two germline ends. CDR1 is MNHNY, CDR2 SVGAGI, per germline (reference sequence). As DNA, the CDR3 is TGTGCCAGCAACCAAGCGCAGGGTATACCTGAAGCTTTCTTT. Translation: CASNQAQGIPEAFF.

V gene TRBV7-2 combines with J gene TRBJ1-1; the D gene is possibly TRBD1 (6 bases). This CDR3 has 13 amino acids. Trimming shortened V by 1 base and J by 8 bases, and 11 bases separated the two germline ends. The germline gives CDR1 SGHTA, CDR2 FQGNSA. This chain's CDR3 is CASSLEVRGEAFF. The CDR3 DNA follows: TGTGCCAGCAGCTTAGAGGTGAGGGGGGAAGCTTTCTTT.

The V gene is TRBV5-1, the J gene TRBJ2-3; 12 bases fit TRBD2. Germline trimming cut 0 bases from V and 0 bases from J; bases unmatched to any gene: 8. Germline-derived CDR1 and CDR2 are SGHRS and YFSETQ. The CDR3 extends over 19 amino acids. CDR3: CASSLGSSGGGPSTDTQYF. In DNA form, the CDR3 reads TGCGCCAGCAGCTTGGGATCTAGCGGGGGGGGACCCAGCACAGATACGCAGTATTTT.

V is TRBV18 and J is TRBJ1-4; D unclear. Germline V gene data show CDR1 as KGHSH and CDR2 as LQKENI. CDR3 length equals 15 residues. Trimming took off 2 bases at V and 0 bases at J, with 7 bases between the two ends. CDR3 bases: TGTGCCAGCTCACCAGGTTCCACAACTAATGAAAAACTGTTTTTT. Translation gives CASSPGSTTNEKLFF.

The gene calls are TRBV28 and TRBJ1-4; tentative D call: TRBD1 (5 bases). The germline V and J ends were trimmed by 6 bases and 4 bases, with 12 bases remaining between them. This CDR3 is built from 14 residues. Looked up from germline, CDR1 is MDHEN and CDR2 is SYDVKM. The CDR3 loop is CASSHRTGNEKLFF. The CDR3 bases are TGTGCCAGCAGCCACAGGACGGGTAATGAAAAACTGTTTTTT.

The chain carries TRBV7-9 and TRBJ2-1, with unresolved D. Germline CDR1 and CDR2: SEHNR and FQNEAQ (reference sequence). The CDR3 length is 16 residues. Trimming removed 3 bases at V and 3 bases at J, with 15 bases between. This CDR3 is CASSFPVGKGYNEQFF. CDR3 nucleotide sequence: TGTGCCAGCAGCTTCCCAGTGGGAAAGGGCTACAATGAGCAGTTCTTC. Together with reference TRBV7-9 and TRBJ2-1, the CDR3 gives the full variable domain: DTGVSQNPRHKITKRGQNVTFRCDPISEHNRLYWYRQTLGQGPEFLTYFQNEAQLEKSRLLSDRFSAERPKGSFSTLEIQRTEQGDSAMYLCASSFPVGKGYNEQFFGPGTRLTVL.

The chain carries TRBV28 and TRBJ2-4, with D hard to call. CDR1 MDHEN and CDR2 SYDVKM come from the germline V gene. This CDR3 comprises 15 residues. V lost 3 bases to trimming and J lost 3 bases, with 12 bases between them. CDR3 in amino acids: CASSFGSPYKNIQYF. The DNA of the CDR3 is TGTGCCAGCAGTTTCGGCAGCCCCTACAAAAACATTCAGTACTTC.